This T cell receptor beta chain was captured in a study of T cell repertoires in aging, cancer and after chemotherapy (dated by TCRdb to between 2019 and 2020). Background for the entire study: Donors spanned six age groups from 30 or younger to 70 or older, with at least three individuals per group. Control TCR repertoires from healthy donors were recorded over several months to years, and clear clonal overlap was observed across re-sampling. The full dataset contained around 10 million TCR reads. To look at immunoaging and at how T cells reconstitute after chemotherapy, the study profiled TCR beta repertoires in peripheral blood from both healthy donors and cancer patients. A cohort of 220 or so cancer patients (more than 90 with hematological and around 120 with solid cancers) was assembled, and 95 to 100 healthy donors were included as a reference group.

Comments on this clonotype: This clone's antigen is unknown. Base qualities are not provided; no much larger clone lies one nucleotide away.

Instead of sorted cells or RNA, genomic DNA extracted from peripheral blood served as the source for amplifying TCR beta rearrangements. Trimming accounts for 0 bases at V and 1 base at J, while the number of junction bases matched to no gene is 0. CDR1 and CDR2, per the germline V gene, are MRHNA and SNTAGT. Inclusive of the bounding cysteine and phenylalanine, the CDR3 is 15 residues long. The only DNA kept is the CDR3, 45 bases in frame from the first base. Using a mixed TRB-A/B primer pool, multiplex touch-down PCR amplified rearranged TRB sequences covering the V, D and J segments. Illumina adapters and sample indices were attached to the amplicons through two consecutive PCR reactions run with Phusion HS II polymerase. The amplicons were purified from gel with the NucleoSpin Gel and PCR Clean-up kit and then assessed with Qubit and an Agilent 2100 Bioanalyzer. The libraries were sequenced on an Illumina MiSeq with 600-cycle, single-indexed, paired-end runs. The authors' analysis ran thus. MiXCR versions 2.12 and 3.0.5 were used to process TRB sequences. A clone was defined as each unique CDR3 nucleotide sequence, and only productive sequences supported by at least two reads were kept. Repertoire metrics included Shannon diversity, evenness, clonality (one minus evenness), and alpha-parameterized diversity profiles from alpha 0 to 5. The IGoR algorithm was used to compute generation probabilities of clones in paired pre- and post-chemotherapy samples. Using fastp at Q25 and MiXCR, TCRdb reprocessed the public reads and kept productive beta chains. Identical CDR3 protein sequences are pooled into one entry, listed with their most common genes and DNA. The V and J calls reflect TCRdb's pipeline rather than the authors' work. Recorded for this sample are around 12,000 distinct CDR3 sequences; 21% of them occurred a single time. The biggest ten clones account for 5% to 6% of the sample.

What the work shows at the level of the full study, not this receptor alone: In healthy donors, the drop in TCR diversity with age came mainly from a loss of richness, whereas in cancer patients a loss of evenness also played a part. An increase in median generation probability over the chemotherapy interval was observed in both cancer cohorts, suggesting that the repertoire was reconstituted through rebound thymic output. It was noted by the authors that conclusions about immunological memory after chemotherapy cannot be drawn from the repertoire data. Compared with age-matched healthy donors, untreated patients with hematological or solid cancers had significantly lower TCR diversity and higher clonality in blood.

This receptor was obtained from a human donor in good health. Sequenced: blood. This receptor chain uses TRBV6-4 and TRBJ2-3; 8 of the junction bases match TRBD2. CDR3 sequence: CASSDSRGGTDTQYF. The sequenced DNA is TGTGCCAGCAGTGACTCGCGGGGGGGCACAGATACGCAGTATTTT.